These T cell receptor beta chains were read from a single sample in a study of cytomegalovirus exposure and HLA in healthy donors. Assay: immunoSEQ multiplex PCR; the TCRdb copy retains only in-frame clones and omits some. The sample lists about 280,000 clones; 70% to 90% were seen once. The sequenced sample consisted of PBMCs. These receptor sequences come from a woman between 18 and 29 years old in good health and CMV-seronegative. The CDR3 runs from the conserved cysteine through the conserved F or W. D genes are given only for firm matches. Size is omitted from some rows. Given values are once, few, many or a class for expanded clones.

NA | TRBJ1-4 | NA | TRBV5-1 | CASSLVLGADEKLFF | TGCGCCAGCAGCTTGGTTCTGGGGGCTGATGAAAAACTGTTTTTT
TRBD2 | TRBJ2-1 | NA | TRBV6-1 | CASQLADNEQFF | TGTGCCAGTCAACTAGCGGACAATGAGCAGTTCTTC
TRBD2 | TRBJ2-5 | NA | TRBV5-4 | CASERRGGEETQYF | TGTGCCAGCGAGCGGCGGGGGGGCGAAGAGACCCAGTACTTC
TRBD1 | TRBJ1-2 | NA | TRBV2 | CASSRDRSNYGYTF | TGTGCCAGCAGCAGGGACAGATCTAACTATGGCTACACCTTC
TRBD1 | TRBJ2-2 | NA | TRBV10-3 | CAIRLGTGVTGELFF | TGTGCCATCAGATTAGGGACAGGGGTCACCGGGGAGCTGTTTTTT
TRBD2 | TRBJ2-1 | NA | TRBV5-4 | CASSLSPSGGFHEQFF | TGTGCCAGCAGCTTGTCCCCTAGCGGGGGGTTTCATGAGCAGTTCTTC
NA | TRBJ2-7 | NA | TRBV7-9 | CASSSALGGDTYEQYF | TGTGCCAGCAGCTCCGCCTTGGGGGGGGACACCTACGAGCAGTACTTC
NA | TRBJ2-5 | NA | TRBV5-4 | CASSLWANQETQYF | TGTGCCAGCAGCTTGTGGGCGAACCAAGAGACCCAGTACTTC
NA | TRBJ2-7 | NA | TRBV12-5 | CASGTGTAAYEQYF | TGTGCTAGTGGTACCGGGACTGCCGCTTACGAGCAGTACTTC
TRBD1 | TRBJ1-1 | NA | TRBV7-6 | CASSPGQLNTEAFF | TGTGCCAGCAGCCCGGGACAGCTGAACACTGAAGCTTTCTTT
NA | TRBJ2-7 | NA | TRBV27 | CASSFRQGEQYF | TGTGCCAGCAGTTTTAGGCAGGGCGAGCAGTACTTC
TRBD1 | TRBJ2-2 | NA | TRBV7-2 | CASSTGQGALSTGELFF | TGTGCCAGCAGCACCGGACAGGGGGCGCTTAGCACCGGGGAGCTGTTTTTT
NA | TRBJ2-7 | NA | TRBV18 | CASSPPWTESYEQYF | TGTGCCAGCTCACCACCCTGGACAGAATCCTACGAGCAGTACTTC
NA | TRBJ1-5 | NA | TRBV6-4 | CASSEGGGNQPQHF | TGTGCCAGCAGTGAAGGAGGGGGCAATCAGCCCCAGCATTTT
TRBD2 | TRBJ2-5 | NA | TRBV7-7 | CASSLGLAGSQETQYF | TGTGCTAGCAGCTTAGGACTAGCGGGGTCGCAAGAGACCCAGTACTTC
NA | TRBJ2-1 | NA | TRBV7-9 | CASKKGGNNEQFF | TGTGCCAGCAAAAAAGGGGGAAACAATGAGCAGTTCTTC
NA | TRBJ2-3 | once | TRBV4-2 | CASSQDLLKRSTDTQYF | TGTGCCAGCAGCCAAGATCTATTAAAGCGGAGCACAGATACGCAGTATTTT
TRBD1 | TRBJ1-1 | NA | TRBV27 | CASNKLRDRGAGNTEAFF | TGTGCCAGCAATAAACTCCGGGACAGGGGTGCGGGGAACACTGAAGCTTTCTTT
NA | TRBJ2-7 | NA | TRBV2 | CASSGSGSSYEQYF | TGTGCCAGCAGTGGATCAGGTAGCTCCTACGAGCAGTACTTC
TRBD2 | TRBJ2-7 | NA | TRBV29-1 | CSVTASGSYEQYF | TGCAGCGTTACCGCTAGCGGGTCCTACGAGCAGTACTTC
NA | TRBJ1-1 | NA | TRBV10-2 | CASSEWTAEAFF | TGCGCCAGCAGTGAGTGGACAGCCGAAGCTTTCTTT
NA | TRBJ2-3 | NA | TRBV19 | CASSPPTGPLSTDTQYF | TGTGCCAGTAGTCCCCCGACAGGACCTCTCAGCACAGATACGCAGTATTTT
TRBD1 | TRBJ1-2 | NA | TRBV2 | CASSEFPGQTNYGYTF | TGTGCCAGCAGTGAATTCCCGGGACAGACTAACTATGGCTACACCTTC
TRBD1 | TRBJ1-2 | NA | TRBV27 | CASSPGGGYGYTF | TGTGCCAGCAGTCCAGGGGGCGGCTATGGCTACACCTTC